This T cell receptor (beta chain) was observed in a study of shared clonotypes between healthy human individuals. Study-wide findings and caveats: Despite large depth, sorted-subset datasets appeared incompletely sequenced. All-four-donor shared clonotypes had higher generation probabilities than non-shared clonotypes did.

For this clone: Its target is not known.

The germline gives CDR1 SGHTA, CDR2 FQGTGA. V lost 6 bases, J lost 0 bases, and 6 bases stayed unmatched. The CDR3 extends over 15 amino acids. In the original workflow: ImmunoSEQ sequences covered only the junction and lacked quality scores; filtering therefore differed. Produced via immunoSEQ multiplex PCR; TCRdb's table is partial and in-frame only. Clone size and the V and J calls come from that table; the DNA yielded D and trimming. The sample has approximately 2,300,000 clones, roughly 90% seen once; the top ten hold 0.3% to 0.4%. Sequenced sample: naive CD4+ T cells from PBMCs. Subset of the sample: CD45RA+ positively selected. The sequence came from a man aged 18 to 29 in good health. Some clones in this sample may be carry-over from other donors' samples. V usage is TRBV7-3 and J usage is TRBJ2-7, with TRBD1 matching 9 bases. CDR3 amino acids: CASSHGQGLSYEQYF. The CDR3, as DNA: TGTGCCAGCAGTCACGGACAGGGGCTCTCCTACGAGCAGTACTTC.